Listed below are T cell receptor beta chains from one sample, sequenced in a study of blood T cells in healthy people across ages. Via MiXCR, TCRdb re-called the 5' RACE reads, giving one row per CDR3 protein. The table records about 1.4 million distinct CDR3 sequences, roughly 59% of them present only once. Material: blood. The receptors stem from a man aged 18 to 30 in good health. Both conserved end residues are part of each CDR3. A D gene is named only where the DNA matches it firmly. Rows may omit the clone size; those that give it use once, few, many or a size class.

V gene,J gene,D gene,clone size,CDR3 protein,CDR3 DNA
TRBV20-1,TRBJ1-2,-,-,CSARESAVNYGYTF,TGCAGTGCTAGAGAGAGTGCAGTTAACTATGGCTACACCTTC
TRBV6-1,TRBJ2-7,TRBD1,-,CASSELGQGAHEQYF,TGTGCCAGCAGTGAACTGGGACAGGGGGCCCACGAGCAGTACTTC
TRBV6-5,TRBJ1-5,TRBD1,-,CTSSSNRGSNQPQHF,TGTACCAGCAGTTCGAACAGGGGAAGCAATCAGCCCCAGCATTTT
TRBV11-2,TRBJ2-3,TRBD1,few,CASSRGRDRSNTQYF,TGTGCCAGCAGCCGAGGCCGGGACAGGTCGAATACGCAGTATTTT
TRBV28,TRBJ1-2,-,-,CASSPLRALYGYTF,TGTGCCAGCAGTCCCCTTAGGGCCCTCTATGGCTACACCTTC
TRBV4-1,TRBJ2-7,TRBD2,few,CASSQGGLAGVEQYF,TGCGCCAGCAGCCAAGGTGGACTAGCGGGAGTCGAGCAGTACTTC
TRBV9,TRBJ2-7,-,few,CASSVSGFSSYEQYF,TGTGCCAGCAGCGTATCTGGGTTCTCGTCCTACGAGCAGTACTTC
TRBV10-3,TRBJ2-7,TRBD2,-,CAISESGLAGHEQYF,TGTGCCATCAGTGAGTCCGGGCTAGCGGGACACGAGCAGTACTTC
TRBV7-9,TRBJ2-7,TRBD2,-,CASSHSGRENEQYF,TGTGCCAGCAGCCACAGCGGGAGGGAAAACGAGCAGTACTTC
TRBV6-5,TRBJ2-7,-,-,CASSYGGPGYEQYF,TGTGCCAGCAGTTATGGCGGCCCTGGGTACGAGCAGTACTTC
TRBV29-1,TRBJ2-5,TRBD1,-,CSVDQGQKETQYF,TGCAGCGTTGATCAGGGACAGAAAGAGACCCAGTACTTC
TRBV6-1,TRBJ1-5,-,-,CASSDGGPNQPQHF,TGTGCCAGCAGTGATGGGGGGCCCAATCAGCCCCAGCATTTT
TRBV4-3,TRBJ1-6,-,-,CASSQGGHRNSPLHF,TGCGCCAGCAGCCAAGGCGGGCACCGAAATTCACCCCTCCACTTT
TRBV20-1,TRBJ2-3,TRBD2,-,CSAPGGGVTDTQYF,TGCAGTGCTCCGGGAGGGGGAGTGACAGATACGCAGTATTTT
TRBV3-1,TRBJ1-2,-,-,CASTPGGGTSYTF,TGTGCCAGCACTCCTGGGGGAGGGACCAGCTACACCTTC
TRBV27,TRBJ2-7,TRBD1,-,CASSLGGAPLSYEQYF,TGTGCCAGCAGTCTAGGGGGCGCACCCCTCTCCTACGAGCAGTACTTC
TRBV10-3,TRBJ2-3,-,-,CAISELHTSTDTQYF,TGTGCCATCAGTGAGCTACATACTAGCACAGATACGCAGTATTTT
TRBV6-6,TRBJ1-6,-,-,CASSPTRGDYNSPLHF,TGTGCCAGCAGTCCCACCCGCGGAGACTATAATTCACCCCTTCACTTT
TRBV28,TRBJ2-1,-,-,CASSFSISYNEQFF,TGTGCCAGCAGTTTTTCAATCTCCTACAATGAGCAGTTCTTC
TRBV6-5,TRBJ2-1,TRBD1,-,CASSTNRGYNEQFF,TGTGCCAGCAGTACTAACAGGGGTTACAATGAGCAGTTCTTC
TRBV21-1,TRBJ2-5,-,few,CASSVPVGETQYF,TGTGCCAGCAGCGTTCCGGTCGGAGAGACCCAGTACTTC
TRBV5-1,TRBJ2-7,TRBD2,-,CASSLAGTSDYNEQYF,TGCGCCAGCAGCCTTGCCGGGACTAGCGATTACAATGAGCAGTACTTC
TRBV5-1,TRBJ2-1,TRBD2,-,CASSLSGSFGNEQFF,TGCGCCAGCAGCTTGAGCGGGAGTTTCGGCAATGAGCAGTTCTTC
TRBV4-1,TRBJ2-1,TRBD2,-,CASSQSAGGTSNEQFF,TGCGCCAGCAGCCAATCTGCGGGAGGAACAAGCAATGAGCAGTTCTTC
TRBV25-1,TRBJ2-1,-,once,CASGYVGGGGYEQFF,TGTGCCAGCGGATATGTAGGGGGAGGAGGCTATGAGCAGTTCTTC
TRBV11-2,TRBJ1-1,TRBD1,-,CASSSTRGQAGAEAFF,TGTGCCAGCAGTTCTACCCGCGGACAGGCAGGCGCTGAAGCTTTCTTT
TRBV6-5,TRBJ1-4,-,-,CASSRDGRRNEKLFF,TGTGCCAGCAGTCGGGACGGGAGGCGGAATGAAAAACTGTTTTTT
TRBV28,TRBJ2-7,-,-,CASISGSQMQYF,TGTGCCAGCATAAGCGGCTCCCAGATGCAGTACTTC
TRBV29-1,TRBJ2-1,-,-,CSVEIGTSSYNEQFF,TGCAGCGTTGAAATAGGGACAAGCTCCTACAATGAGCAGTTCTTC
TRBV6-1,TRBJ2-7,TRBD2,-,CASSEAQGGGVLSYEQYF,TGTGCCAGCAGTGAAGCGCAGGGCGGGGGAGTACTCTCCTACGAGCAGTACTTC
TRBV18,TRBJ2-1,-,-,CASSPLGRYSNEQFF,TGTGCCAGCTCACCACTGGGCCGTTATTCCAATGAGCAGTTCTTC
TRBV28,TRBJ1-2,-,-,CASREGISWNGYTF,TGTGCCAGCAGAGAGGGGATTTCGTGGAATGGCTACACCTTC
TRBV29-1,TRBJ1-2,TRBD1,many,CSVEQGDGYTF,TGCAGCGTCGAACAGGGGGACGGCTACACCTTC
TRBV29-1,TRBJ2-3,TRBD2,few,CSVDGIAGPYPADTQYF,TGCAGCGTGGACGGTATAGCGGGACCCTATCCCGCAGATACGCAGTATTTT
TRBV5-6,TRBJ2-7,-,many,CASSLFGYEQYF,TGTGCCAGCAGTTTATTTGGCTACGAGCAGTACTTC
TRBV6-2/TRBV6-3,TRBJ2-6,-,-,CASTYRGWTSYSSGANVLTF,TGTGCCAGCACTTATAGGGGGTGGACATCTTATTCCTCTGGGGCCAACGTCCTGACTTTC
TRBV25-1,TRBJ2-1,TRBD2,-,CASSDVGGAYNEQFF,TGTGCCAGCAGTGATGTGGGGGGGGCCTACAATGAGCAGTTCTTC
TRBV25-1,TRBJ1-4,-,-,CASSAPGAGKLFF,TGTGCCAGCAGTGCCCCCGGGGCCGGTAAACTGTTTTTT
TRBV29-1,TRBJ1-1,-,-,CSVAWESHMNTEAFF,TGCAGCGTTGCTTGGGAGAGTCACATGAACACTGAAGCTTTCTTT
TRBV20-1,TRBJ2-5,-,-,CSASRGRENEQYF,TGCAGTGCTAGTCGGGGCAGGGAGAATGAGCAGTACTTC
TRBV20-1,TRBJ2-3,TRBD2,few,CSATTSGSPDTQYF,TGCAGTGCCACGACTAGCGGGAGTCCAGATACGCAGTATTTT
TRBV4-3,TRBJ1-2,-,once,CASSQDRFLVYGYTF,TGCGCCAGCAGCCAAGACCGTTTCTTAGTCTATGGCTACACCTTC
TRBV27,TRBJ2-7,TRBD1,few,CASSPGTGYLSSYEQYF,TGTGCCAGCAGTCCCGGGACAGGGTACCTAAGCTCCTACGAGCAGTACTTC
TRBV28,TRBJ1-4,TRBD1,-,CASSRLQGQLGEKLFF,TGTGCCAGCAGTCGCTTACAGGGGCAACTAGGTGAAAAACTGTTTTTT